These T cell receptor beta chains were read from a single sample in a study of blood T cell repertoires in COVID-19. Assay used: immunoSEQ multiplex PCR; TCRdb lists only in-frame clones, some missing. This table has 55,000 to 85,000 clones, approximately 77% appearing once. The sample consisted of peripheral blood. These receptors all stem from a woman between 65 and 79 years old with acute or convalescent COVID-19. CDR3s leave out the opening cysteine and the closing phenylalanine or tryptophan.

CDR3: ASSPRSSGNTIY; length: 12; V: TRBV9
CDR3: ASSAAGTATVEQF; length: 13; V: TRBV11-3
CDR3: ASNLFTGELF; length: 10; V: TRBV28
CDR3: ASSGGTGGYSNTEAF; length: 15; V: TRBV5-6
CDR3: SASHPATNEKLF; length: 12; V: TRBV20-1
CDR3: ASSPFGTAYGYT; length: 12; V: TRBV3-1/TRBV3-2
CDR3: ASQRGTNNEQF; length: 11; V: TRBV19
CDR3: ASSQSYGSGNTIY; length: 13; V: TRBV6-5
CDR3: ASSRQGQEQY; length: 10; V: TRBV19
CDR3: ASSLALYGYT; length: 10; V: TRBV5-6
CDR3: ASSLGWQWTRTETQY; length: 15; V: TRBV11-2
CDR3: ASSRDRMNTGELF; length: 13; V: TRBV11-2
CDR3: ATSSGRDRDTDEQF; length: 14; V: TRBV15
CDR3: ASSQEFGSVSGELF; length: 14; V: TRBV4-2
CDR3: AWNRRSSGANVLT; length: 13; V: TRBV30
CDR3: ASSTQTGGSEQF; length: 12; V: TRBV7-8
CDR3: ASSNRQGVAF; length: 10; V: TRBV6-5
CDR3: ASRTGSVLGGYT; length: 12; V: TRBV19